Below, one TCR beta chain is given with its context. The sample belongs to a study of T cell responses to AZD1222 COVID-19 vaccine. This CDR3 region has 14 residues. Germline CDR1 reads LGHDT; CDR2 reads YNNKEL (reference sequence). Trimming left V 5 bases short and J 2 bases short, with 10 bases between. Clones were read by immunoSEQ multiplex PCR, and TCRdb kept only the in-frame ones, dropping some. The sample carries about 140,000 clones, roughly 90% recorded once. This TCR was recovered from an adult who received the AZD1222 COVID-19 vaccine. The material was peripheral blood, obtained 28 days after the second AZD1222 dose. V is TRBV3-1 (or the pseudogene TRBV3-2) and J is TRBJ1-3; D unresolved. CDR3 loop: CASSNRITGNTIYF. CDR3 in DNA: TGTGCCAGCAGCAACAGAATTACTGGAAACACCATATATTTT.